The 23 T cell receptor beta chains below were found in one sample sequenced in a study of T cell responses to AZD1222 COVID-19 vaccine. Some clones are missing from TCRdb's copy, which holds only in-frame ones; the method was immunoSEQ multiplex PCR. The profile covers approximately 100,000 clones, with less than 90% appearing a single time and 16% taken by the ten largest. Sample: peripheral blood, taken on day 0 of AZD1222 vaccination. These receptors came from an adult in good health.

The rearrangement uses TRBV28 and TRBJ2-5; 7 bases align to TRBD2. CDR3 size: 15 residues. The germline V gene encodes CDR1 MDHEN and CDR2 SYDVKM. V shed 4 bases, J shed 7 bases, and the junction held 12 bases outside the gene matches. CDR3 in amino acids: CASSWTRLDGGTQYF. The CDR3 region has the DNA TGTGCCAGCAGTTGGACTAGGCTTGACGGGGGGACCCAGTACTTC. Together with reference TRBV28 and TRBJ2-5, the CDR3 gives the full variable domain: DVKVTQSSRYLVKRTGEKVFLECVQDMDHENMFWYRQDPGLGLRLIYFSYDVKMKEKGDIPEGYSVSREKKERFSLILESASTNQTSMYLCASSWTRLDGGTQYFGPGTRLLVL.

The chain recombines TRBV7-9 with TRBJ2-5; a weak D match, TRBD1 (5 bases). Germline CDR1 reads SEHNR; CDR2 reads FQNEAQ (reference sequence). The CDR3 covers 13 residues. Trimming removed 2 bases from V and 3 bases from J, with 7 bases in between. The CDR3: CASSLPGKETQYF. CDR3 nucleotide sequence: TGTGCCAGCAGCTTACCAGGGAAAGAGACCCAGTACTTC. Full variable domain (missing parts from reference TRBV7-9 and TRBJ2-5): DTGVSQNPRHKITKRGQNVTFRCDPISEHNRLYWYRQTLGQGPEFLTYFQNEAQLEKSRLLSDRFSAERPKGSFSTLEIQRTEQGDSAMYLCASSLPGKETQYFGPGTRLLVL.

This chain links TRBV3-1 (or the pseudogene TRBV3-2) with TRBJ1-5, with 9 bases that match TRBD1. V trimming: 6 bases; J trimming: 9 bases; junction bases outside the gene matches: 6. The CDR3 spans 13 residues. Germline CDR1 is LGHDT and CDR2 is YNNKEL (reference sequence). The CDR3 loop reads CASSPTGGRPQHF. The CDR3, as DNA: TGTGCCAGCAGTCCGACAGGGGGTAGGCCCCAGCATTTT.

V usage is TRBV16 and J usage is TRBJ2-7, with D perhaps given as TRBD1 or TRBD2 (5 bases each). V was pared by 4 bases and J by 3 bases, with 13 bases between. This CDR3 comprises 14 residues. The germline gives CDR1 KGHSY, CDR2 FQNENV. The DNA for the CDR3 is TGTGCCAGCAGCCCAGGGACGTTTATCTACGAGCAGTACTTC. It specifies CASSPGTFIYEQYF.

V usage is TRBV30 and J usage is TRBJ1-2; TRBD1 agrees at 9 bases. V gave up 7 bases and J gave up 5 bases; unmatched junction bases: 8. CDR3 length: 13 residues. Germline assignment: CDR1 GTSNPN and CDR2 SVGIG (reference sequence). Here the CDR3 reads CAYGTGTFYGYTF. CDR3 DNA sequence: TGTGCCTATGGGACAGGGACCTTTTATGGCTACACCTTC.

The chain links TRBV5-1 to TRBJ2-2; 9 bases line up with TRBD2. The V gene's germline CDR1 is SGHRS and CDR2 YFSETQ. The CDR3 loop spans 16 amino acids. V shed 2 bases and J 5 bases; nucleotides not matched to a gene: 7. This CDR3 is CASSFAASGNTGELFF. CDR3 sequence (DNA): TGCGCCAGCAGCTTTGCGGCTAGCGGGAATACCGGGGAGCTGTTTTTT.

The chain links TRBV25-1 to TRBJ2-6; no definite D call. The V gene's germline CDR1 is MGHDK and CDR2 SYGVNS. Deletions cut 8 bases from V and 1 base from J, with 6 bases between. The CDR3 loop spans 13 amino acids. CDR3 amino acids: CASCGSGANVLTF. The CDR3 nucleotides are TGTGCCAGCTGTGGGTCTGGGGCCAACGTCCTGACTTTC.

The V gene is TRBV6-4, the J gene TRBJ2-1; tentative D call: TRBD1 (6 bases). The CDR3 is 16 amino acids. V lost 0 bases to trimming and J lost 0 bases, with 9 bases between them. The germline gives CDR1 MRHNA, CDR2 SNTAGT. The CDR3 DNA sequence: TGTGCCAGCAGTGACTCGGACAGTTCCTCCTACAATGAGCAGTTCTTC. This sequence encodes CASSDSDSSSYNEQFF.

This chain links TRBV5-1 with TRBJ1-3; D remains ambiguous. Germline CDR1 reads SGHRS; CDR2 reads YFSETQ. V was shortened by 1 base and J by 0 bases, with 8 bases between the two germline ends. This CDR3 spans 15 amino acids. CDR3: CASSLNAPSGNTIYF. The CDR3 DNA is TGCGCCAGCAGCTTGAACGCGCCCTCTGGAAACACCATATATTTT.

The J gene is TRBJ2-1, the V gene TRBV5-1, with a possible D match to TRBD1 (5 bases). Trimming took 6 bases from V and 6 from J, leaving 10 bases between them. The CDR3 is made up of 12 amino acids. Looked up from germline, CDR1 is SGHRS and CDR2 is YFSETQ. CDR3 DNA: TGCGCCAGCAAACCTGACAGCAATGAGCAGTTCTTC. The encoded protein is CASKPDSNEQFF.

The chain combines TRBV3-1 (or the pseudogene TRBV3-2) with TRBJ2-1; 9 nucleotides agree with TRBD2. CDR3 length equals 17 residues. Germline assignment: CDR1 LGHDT and CDR2 YNNKEL (reference sequence). With 1 base clipped from V and 9 bases from J, the junction kept 13 bases outside the gene matches. The CDR3 protein is CASSQVWREGMGSEQFF. As DNA, the CDR3 is TGTGCCAGCAGCCAAGTGTGGCGGGAGGGTATGGGGAGTGAGCAGTTCTTC.

The genes are TRBV4-1 and TRBJ2-1; 10 nucleotides agree with TRBD2. The CDR3 length is 13 residues. Germline CDR1 is MGHRA and CDR2 is YSYEKL. Trimming cost V 3 bases and J 15 bases; bases outside gene matches: 8. CDR3 amino acids: CASSHPTSGRRFF. CDR3 DNA: TGCGCCAGCAGCCATCCGACTAGCGGGCGGCGGTTCTTC.

This clone was recorded at least ten times. The J gene is TRBJ2-7, the V gene TRBV11-2; TRBD1 matches at 8 bases. The CDR3 is made up of 12 amino acids. V dropped 3 bases and J dropped 7; count of bases not matched to a gene: 2. Germline assignment: CDR1 SGHAT and CDR2 FQNNGV. This chain's CDR3 is CASSFRTGEQYF. CDR3 coding DNA: TGTGCCAGCAGCTTTCGGACAGGGGAGCAGTACTTC.

The chain has TRBV24-1 and TRBJ1-5; 8 bases line up with TRBD1. Germline CDR1 reads KGHDR; CDR2 reads SFDVKD. The trim removed 2 bases at V and 0 bases at J, leaving 5 bases unmatched. The CDR3 is 17 residues long. CDR3 coding DNA: TGTGCCACCAGTGATTCGGACAGGGAGTATAGCAATCAGCCCCAGCATTTT. Translating gives CATSDSDREYSNQPQHF.

The count of this clone is one. The rearrangement joins TRBV7-6 to TRBJ2-1, with TRBD2 matching 7 bases. Germline V CDR1 and CDR2: SGHVS, FNYEAQ. This CDR3 is built from 15 residues. V lost 5 bases to trimming and J lost 3 bases; unmatched junction nucleotides: 7. The CDR3 loop reads CASSPDGGSYNEQFF. CDR3 bases: TGTGCCAGCAGCCCCGACGGGGGGAGCTACAATGAGCAGTTCTTC.

The chain is built from TRBV28 and TRBJ1-5; D is unclear. CDR1 is MDHEN, CDR2 SYDVKM, per germline. The CDR3 has 12 residues. V lost 5 bases and J 7 bases, leaving 9 bases between the germline ends. The CDR3 region is CASSPLEQPQHF. The CDR3 DNA is TGTGCCAGCAGTCCCCTTGAACAGCCCCAGCATTTT.

The chain is built from TRBV6-1 and TRBJ1-5; 7 bases fit TRBD1. V was pared by 2 bases and J by 2 bases, with 0 bases of the junction left unmatched. The CDR3 runs 14 residues. CDR1 and CDR2 from the germline V gene are MNHNS and SASEGT. CDR3 nucleotide sequence: TGTGCCAGCAGTGAACAGGGGGGCAATCAGCCCCAGCATTTT. Translation: CASSEQGGNQPQHF.

The CDR3 here is CASSFGYSPLHF. CDR3 nucleotides: TGTGCCAGCAGTTTCGGTTATTCACCCCTCCACTTT. This chain joins TRBV28 and TRBJ1-6; D gene uncertain. Deletions cut 3 bases from V and 8 bases from J, with 5 bases between. In germline, CDR1 is MDHEN, CDR2 SYDVKM. The CDR3 is 12 residues long.

The chain uses TRBV6-1 and TRBJ1-1; D is unresolved. The CDR3 length is 13 residues. Trimming stripped 1 base from V and 7 bases from J, with 10 bases between. The germline V gene has CDR1 MNHNS and CDR2 SASEGT. The CDR3 spells CASSEVRGVEAFF. DNA for the CDR3: TGTGCCAGCAGTGAAGTTCGAGGTGTTGAAGCTTTCTTT.

This chain connects TRBV20-1 to TRBJ2-1; a possible D gene is TRBD2 (5 bases). From germline, CDR1 is DFQATT and CDR2 SNEGSKA (reference sequence). V lost 3 bases and J 6 bases, leaving 21 bases between the germline ends. CDR3 length: 16 amino acids. The CDR3 sequence: CSASLLRLASLNEQFF. The CDR3 DNA follows: TGCAGTGCTAGTCTCCTCCGTCTAGCCTCCCTCAATGAGCAGTTCTTC.

This chain joins TRBV3-1 (or the pseudogene TRBV3-2) and TRBJ2-2, with 14 positions matching TRBD2. V lost 4 bases to trimming and J lost 4 bases; unmatched junction nucleotides: 5. There are 17 residues in the CDR3. The germline CDR1 and CDR2 sequences are LGHDT and YNNKEL (reference sequence). CDR3 coding DNA: TGTGCCAGCAGCCGAAGAGGACTAGCGGGAGGCACCGGGGAGCTGTTTTTT. Amino acids: CASSRRGLAGGTGELFF.

The gene calls are TRBV5-1 and TRBJ1-4, with D perhaps matching TRBD1 (5 bases). V lost 4 bases, J lost 5 bases, and 9 bases lay in between. CDR3 size: 13 residues. The germline V gene has CDR1 SGHRS and CDR2 YFSETQ. The DNA for the CDR3 is TGCGCCAGCAGCCCCCGGGGGAATGAAAAACTGTTTTTT. It encodes CASSPRGNEKLFF.

The CDR3 nucleotides are TGTGCCACCAGCAGGGGAGGGCTGGGGCCAGCTAACACAGATACGCAGTATTTT. Translation gives CATSRGGLGPANTDTQYF. V gene TRBV15 combines with J gene TRBJ2-3; TRBD2 matches at 7 bases. The CDR3 sequence is 18 residues long. The germline gives CDR1 LNHNV, CDR2 YYDKDF (reference sequence). J lost 2 bases, V lost 3 bases, and 14 bases had no gene match.